This T cell receptor beta chain was sequenced for a study of blood T cell repertoires in COVID-19. V lost 5 bases, J lost 4 bases, and 12 bases stayed unmatched. Germline V gene lookup returns CDR1 MDHEN and CDR2 SYDVKM. This CDR3 is 16 amino acids long. The protocol was immunoSEQ multiplex PCR, while the TCRdb copy is restricted to in-frame clones and leaves out a portion. The sample carries 81,000 or so clones, over 80% recorded once. This receptor was obtained from an older woman with active or convalescent COVID-19. The sample was peripheral blood. This rearrangement joins TRBV28 to TRBJ2-3; 7 nucleotides align to TRBD2. CDR3: CASSALKRGEADTQYF. DNA of the CDR3: TGTGCCAGCAGTGCGTTAAAGCGGGGTGAGGCAGATACGCAGTATTTT.